This entry concerns a single TCR beta chain. Germline V lookup: CDR1 MNHEY, CDR2 SMNVEV (reference sequence). This CDR3 has 14 residues. V was clipped by 8 bases and J by 3 bases; unmatched bases: 3. The sample belongs to a study of shared clonotypes between healthy human individuals. About the research overall: The composition of the donors was a couple of women and a few men aged 18 to 49.

The authors ran the assay at deep level. Using immunoSEQ multiplex PCR, the repertoire was profiled, and TCRdb retains in-frame clones only, with some absent. This sample yields 2 million to 2.5 million clones, of which just over 90% are seen a single time; roughly 0.36% belongs to the top ten. The origin of this receptor is a man younger than 35 in good health. Some clones in this sample may be carry-over from other donors' samples. The chain has TRBV27 and TRBJ2-1; 11 nucleotides line up with TRBD2. The specimen was naive CD4+ T cells from PBMCs. Regarding subset: CD45RA+ positively selected. The CDR3 protein is CASGGLAGYNEQFF. The DNA for the CDR3 is TGTGCCAGCGGTGGACTAGCGGGCTACAATGAGCAGTTCTTC.